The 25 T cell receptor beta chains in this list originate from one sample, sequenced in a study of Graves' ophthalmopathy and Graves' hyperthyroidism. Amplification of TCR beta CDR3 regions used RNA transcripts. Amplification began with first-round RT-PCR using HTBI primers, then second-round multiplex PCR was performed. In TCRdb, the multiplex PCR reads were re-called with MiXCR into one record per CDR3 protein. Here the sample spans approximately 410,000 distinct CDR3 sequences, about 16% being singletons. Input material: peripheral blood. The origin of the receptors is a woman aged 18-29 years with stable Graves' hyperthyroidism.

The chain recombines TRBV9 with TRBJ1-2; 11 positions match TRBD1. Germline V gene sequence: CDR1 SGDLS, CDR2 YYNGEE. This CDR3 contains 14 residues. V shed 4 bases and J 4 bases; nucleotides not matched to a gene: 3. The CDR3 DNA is TGTGCCAGCAGCTTGGACAGGGGGCTCTATGGCTACACCTTC. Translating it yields CASSLDRGLYGYTF. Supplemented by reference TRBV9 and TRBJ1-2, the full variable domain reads DSGVTQTPKHLITATGQRVTLRCSPRSGDLSVYWYQQSLDQGLQFLIQYYNGEERAKGNILERFSAQQFPDLHSELNLSSLELGDSALYFCASSLDRGLYGYTFGSGTRLTVV.

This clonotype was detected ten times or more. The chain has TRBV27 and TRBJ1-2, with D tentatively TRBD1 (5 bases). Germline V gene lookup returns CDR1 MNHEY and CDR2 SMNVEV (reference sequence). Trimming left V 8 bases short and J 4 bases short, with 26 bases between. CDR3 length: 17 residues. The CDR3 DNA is TGTGCCAGCCAAAAGAGGGGCCTAAGGGACGACAGCTATGGCTACACCTTC. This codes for CASQKRGLRDDSYGYTF.

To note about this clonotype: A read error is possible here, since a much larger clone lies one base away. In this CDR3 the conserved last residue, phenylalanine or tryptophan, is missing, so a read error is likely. In DNA form, the CDR3 reads TGTGCCAGCAGCTTAGAACCTTTCTATGGCTACACCGTC. This codes for CASSLEPFYGYTV. The chain links TRBV7-9 to TRBJ1-2, with D unresolved. CDR3 length equals 13 residues. Germline CDR1 is SEHNR and CDR2 is FQNEAQ (reference sequence). Between the trimmed V and J ends, which lost 1 base and 4 bases, there was a span of 7 bases.

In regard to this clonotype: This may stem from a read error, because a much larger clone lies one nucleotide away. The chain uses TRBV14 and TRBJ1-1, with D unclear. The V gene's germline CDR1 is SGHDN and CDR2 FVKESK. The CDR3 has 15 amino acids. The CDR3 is CASSQAGLTNTEACF. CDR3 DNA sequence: TGTGCCAGCAGCCAAGCGGGCCTTACGAACACTGAAGCTTGCTTT.

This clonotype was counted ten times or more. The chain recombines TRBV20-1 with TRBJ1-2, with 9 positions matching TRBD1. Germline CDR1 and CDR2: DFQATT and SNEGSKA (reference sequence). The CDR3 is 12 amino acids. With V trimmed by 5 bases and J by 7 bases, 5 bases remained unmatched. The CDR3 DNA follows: TGCAGTGCTCAGGAGGGACAGGGTGGCTACACCTTC. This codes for CSAQEGQGGYTF.

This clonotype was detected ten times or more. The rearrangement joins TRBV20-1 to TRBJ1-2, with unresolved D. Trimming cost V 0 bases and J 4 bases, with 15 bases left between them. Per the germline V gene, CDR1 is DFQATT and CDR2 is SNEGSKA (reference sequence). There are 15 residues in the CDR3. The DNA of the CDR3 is TGCAGTGCTAGAGATCCGGCGAGTGTTAGCTATGGCTACACCTTC. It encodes CSARDPASVSYGYTF.

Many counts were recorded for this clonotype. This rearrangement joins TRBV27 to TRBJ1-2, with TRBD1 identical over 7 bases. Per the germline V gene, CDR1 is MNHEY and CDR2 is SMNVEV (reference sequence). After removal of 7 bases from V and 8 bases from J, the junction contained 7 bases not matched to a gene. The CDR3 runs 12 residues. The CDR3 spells CASTTGEAGYTF. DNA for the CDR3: TGTGCCAGCACCACAGGGGAGGCGGGCTACACCTTC.

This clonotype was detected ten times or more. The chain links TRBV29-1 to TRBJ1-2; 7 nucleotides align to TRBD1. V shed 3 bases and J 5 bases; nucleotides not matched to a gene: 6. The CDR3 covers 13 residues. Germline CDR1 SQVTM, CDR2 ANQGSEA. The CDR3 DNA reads TGCAGCGTTGAGCCGACAGGGAAGTATGGCTACACCTTC. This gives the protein CSVEPTGKYGYTF.

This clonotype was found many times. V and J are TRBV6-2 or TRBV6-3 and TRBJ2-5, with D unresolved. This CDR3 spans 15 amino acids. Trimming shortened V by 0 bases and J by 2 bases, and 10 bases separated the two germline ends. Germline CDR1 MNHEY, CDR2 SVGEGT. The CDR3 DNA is TGTGCCAGCAGTTACTCGCTCAGGTCTCAAGAGACCCAGTACTTC. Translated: CASSYSLRSQETQYF.

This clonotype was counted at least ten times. As DNA, the CDR3 is TGTGCCAGCAGTTTTTGGACGGGACAAGTTAATTCACCCCTCCACTTT. Translating it yields CASSFWTGQVNSPLHF. This rearrangement joins TRBV12-3 or TRBV12-4 to TRBJ1-6, with a weak D call TRBD1 (6 bases). V lost 3 bases and J lost 6, with 15 bases in between. The CDR3 is made up of 16 amino acids.

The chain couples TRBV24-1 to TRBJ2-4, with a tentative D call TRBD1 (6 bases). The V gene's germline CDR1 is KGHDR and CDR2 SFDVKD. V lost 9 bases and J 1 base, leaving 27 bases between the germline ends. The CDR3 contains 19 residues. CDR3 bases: TGTGCCACCCCCTCCTGGGGGCTCAACGTTGAAATGGCCAAAAACATTCAGTACTTC. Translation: CATPSWGLNVEMAKNIQYF.

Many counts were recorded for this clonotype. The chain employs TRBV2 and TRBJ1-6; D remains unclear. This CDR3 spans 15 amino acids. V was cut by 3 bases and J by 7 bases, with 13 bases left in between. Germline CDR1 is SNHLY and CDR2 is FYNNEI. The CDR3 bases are TGTGCCAGCAGTGACGCCAGGAGTGAGAATTCACCCCTCCACTTT. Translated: CASSDARSENSPLHF.

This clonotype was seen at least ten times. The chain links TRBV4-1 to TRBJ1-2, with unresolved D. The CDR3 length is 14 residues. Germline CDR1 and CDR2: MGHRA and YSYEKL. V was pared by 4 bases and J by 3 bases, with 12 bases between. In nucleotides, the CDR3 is TGCGCCAGCAGCCGAGGATGGGTGGACTATGGCTACACCTTC. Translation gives CASSRGWVDYGYTF.

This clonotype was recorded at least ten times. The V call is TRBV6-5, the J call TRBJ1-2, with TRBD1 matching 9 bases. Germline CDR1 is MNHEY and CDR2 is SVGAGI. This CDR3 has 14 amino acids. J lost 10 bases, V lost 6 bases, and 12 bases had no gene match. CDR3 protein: CASSLPGQGVVYTF. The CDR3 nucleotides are TGTGCCAGCAGCCTACCGGGACAGGGTGTGGTCTACACCTTC.

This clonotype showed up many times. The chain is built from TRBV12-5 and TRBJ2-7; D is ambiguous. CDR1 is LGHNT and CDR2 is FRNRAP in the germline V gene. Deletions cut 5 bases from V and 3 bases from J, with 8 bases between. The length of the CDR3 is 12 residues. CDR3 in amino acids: CASGLRDYEQYF. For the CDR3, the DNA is TGTGCTAGTGGTCTGAGAGACTACGAGCAGTACTTC.

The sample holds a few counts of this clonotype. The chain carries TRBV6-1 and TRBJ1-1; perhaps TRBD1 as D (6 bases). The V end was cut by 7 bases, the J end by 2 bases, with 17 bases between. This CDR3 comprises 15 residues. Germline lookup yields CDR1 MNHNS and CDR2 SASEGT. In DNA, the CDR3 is TGTGCCAGCATCCCTGCGGGGGCCCTCAACACTGAAGCTTTCTTT. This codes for CASIPAGALNTEAFF.

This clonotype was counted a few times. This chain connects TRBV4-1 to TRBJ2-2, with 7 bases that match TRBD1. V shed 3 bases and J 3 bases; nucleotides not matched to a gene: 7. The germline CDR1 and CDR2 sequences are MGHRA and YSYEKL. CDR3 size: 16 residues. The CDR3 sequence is CASSQIGGIYTGELFF. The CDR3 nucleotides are TGCGCCAGCAGCCAGATAGGGGGCATTTACACCGGGGAGCTGTTTTTT.

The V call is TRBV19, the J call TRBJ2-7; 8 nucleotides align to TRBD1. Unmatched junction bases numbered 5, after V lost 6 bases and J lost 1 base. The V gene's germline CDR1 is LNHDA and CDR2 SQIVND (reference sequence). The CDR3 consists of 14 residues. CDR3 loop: CASSGQGLSYEQYF. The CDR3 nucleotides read TGTGCCAGTAGCGGACAGGGTCTTTCCTACGAGCAGTACTTC.

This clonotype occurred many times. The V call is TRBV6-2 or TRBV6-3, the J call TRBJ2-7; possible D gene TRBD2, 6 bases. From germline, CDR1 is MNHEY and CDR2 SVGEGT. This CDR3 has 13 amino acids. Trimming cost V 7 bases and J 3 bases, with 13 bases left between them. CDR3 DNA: TGTGCCAGCACTAACGCGGGGAGCTACGAGCAGTACTTC. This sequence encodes CASTNAGSYEQYF.

CDR3 region: CASSQERRGRQLYTSDTEAFF. Here the CDR3 DNA reads TGTGCCAGCAGCCAAGAGAGGCGGGGTAGACAGCTTTATACTTCGGACACTGAAGCTTTCTTT. The chain couples TRBV4-2 to TRBJ1-1; D might be TRBD1 (5 bases). There are 21 residues in the CDR3. Trimming stripped 0 bases from V and 3 bases from J, with 29 bases between. CDR1 is LGHNA, CDR2 YNFKEQ, per germline.

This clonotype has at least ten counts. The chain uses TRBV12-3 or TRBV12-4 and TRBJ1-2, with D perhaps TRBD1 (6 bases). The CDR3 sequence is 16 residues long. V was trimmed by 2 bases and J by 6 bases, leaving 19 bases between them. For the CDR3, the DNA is TGTGCCAGCAGTTTATCCTCCCGCAGAGGGGGTGATGGCTACACCTTC. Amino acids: CASSLSSRRGGDGYTF.

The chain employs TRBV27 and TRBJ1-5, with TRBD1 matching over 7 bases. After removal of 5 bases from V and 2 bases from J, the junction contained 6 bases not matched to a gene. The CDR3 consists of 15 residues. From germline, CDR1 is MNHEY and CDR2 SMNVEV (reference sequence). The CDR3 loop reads CASSPYRGGNQPQHF. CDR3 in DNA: TGTGCCAGCAGTCCCTACAGGGGTGGCAATCAGCCCCAGCATTTT.

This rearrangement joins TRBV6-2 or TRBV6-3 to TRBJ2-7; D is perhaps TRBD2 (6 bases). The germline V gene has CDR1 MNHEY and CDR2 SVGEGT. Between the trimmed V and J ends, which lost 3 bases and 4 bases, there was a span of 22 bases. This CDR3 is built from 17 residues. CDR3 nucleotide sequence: TGTGCCAGCAGTTATCCAGGGCGGGACCTTCGAAAATACGAGCAGTACTTC. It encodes CASSYPGRDLRKYEQYF.

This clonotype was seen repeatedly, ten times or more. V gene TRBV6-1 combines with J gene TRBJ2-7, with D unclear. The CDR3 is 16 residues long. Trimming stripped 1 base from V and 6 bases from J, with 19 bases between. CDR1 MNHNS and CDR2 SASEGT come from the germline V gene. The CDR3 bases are TGTGCCAGCAGTGAAGTGGACGCAGTTTCGCTTGGCGAGCAGTACTTC. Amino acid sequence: CASSEVDAVSLGEQYF.

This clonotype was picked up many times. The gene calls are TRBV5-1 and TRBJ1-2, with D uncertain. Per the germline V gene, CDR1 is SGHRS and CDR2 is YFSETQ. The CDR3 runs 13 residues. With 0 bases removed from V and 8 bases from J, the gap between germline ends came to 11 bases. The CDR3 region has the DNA TGCGCCAGCAGCTTGGGGGCAGACTCGGGCTACACCTTC. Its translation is CASSLGADSGYTF.